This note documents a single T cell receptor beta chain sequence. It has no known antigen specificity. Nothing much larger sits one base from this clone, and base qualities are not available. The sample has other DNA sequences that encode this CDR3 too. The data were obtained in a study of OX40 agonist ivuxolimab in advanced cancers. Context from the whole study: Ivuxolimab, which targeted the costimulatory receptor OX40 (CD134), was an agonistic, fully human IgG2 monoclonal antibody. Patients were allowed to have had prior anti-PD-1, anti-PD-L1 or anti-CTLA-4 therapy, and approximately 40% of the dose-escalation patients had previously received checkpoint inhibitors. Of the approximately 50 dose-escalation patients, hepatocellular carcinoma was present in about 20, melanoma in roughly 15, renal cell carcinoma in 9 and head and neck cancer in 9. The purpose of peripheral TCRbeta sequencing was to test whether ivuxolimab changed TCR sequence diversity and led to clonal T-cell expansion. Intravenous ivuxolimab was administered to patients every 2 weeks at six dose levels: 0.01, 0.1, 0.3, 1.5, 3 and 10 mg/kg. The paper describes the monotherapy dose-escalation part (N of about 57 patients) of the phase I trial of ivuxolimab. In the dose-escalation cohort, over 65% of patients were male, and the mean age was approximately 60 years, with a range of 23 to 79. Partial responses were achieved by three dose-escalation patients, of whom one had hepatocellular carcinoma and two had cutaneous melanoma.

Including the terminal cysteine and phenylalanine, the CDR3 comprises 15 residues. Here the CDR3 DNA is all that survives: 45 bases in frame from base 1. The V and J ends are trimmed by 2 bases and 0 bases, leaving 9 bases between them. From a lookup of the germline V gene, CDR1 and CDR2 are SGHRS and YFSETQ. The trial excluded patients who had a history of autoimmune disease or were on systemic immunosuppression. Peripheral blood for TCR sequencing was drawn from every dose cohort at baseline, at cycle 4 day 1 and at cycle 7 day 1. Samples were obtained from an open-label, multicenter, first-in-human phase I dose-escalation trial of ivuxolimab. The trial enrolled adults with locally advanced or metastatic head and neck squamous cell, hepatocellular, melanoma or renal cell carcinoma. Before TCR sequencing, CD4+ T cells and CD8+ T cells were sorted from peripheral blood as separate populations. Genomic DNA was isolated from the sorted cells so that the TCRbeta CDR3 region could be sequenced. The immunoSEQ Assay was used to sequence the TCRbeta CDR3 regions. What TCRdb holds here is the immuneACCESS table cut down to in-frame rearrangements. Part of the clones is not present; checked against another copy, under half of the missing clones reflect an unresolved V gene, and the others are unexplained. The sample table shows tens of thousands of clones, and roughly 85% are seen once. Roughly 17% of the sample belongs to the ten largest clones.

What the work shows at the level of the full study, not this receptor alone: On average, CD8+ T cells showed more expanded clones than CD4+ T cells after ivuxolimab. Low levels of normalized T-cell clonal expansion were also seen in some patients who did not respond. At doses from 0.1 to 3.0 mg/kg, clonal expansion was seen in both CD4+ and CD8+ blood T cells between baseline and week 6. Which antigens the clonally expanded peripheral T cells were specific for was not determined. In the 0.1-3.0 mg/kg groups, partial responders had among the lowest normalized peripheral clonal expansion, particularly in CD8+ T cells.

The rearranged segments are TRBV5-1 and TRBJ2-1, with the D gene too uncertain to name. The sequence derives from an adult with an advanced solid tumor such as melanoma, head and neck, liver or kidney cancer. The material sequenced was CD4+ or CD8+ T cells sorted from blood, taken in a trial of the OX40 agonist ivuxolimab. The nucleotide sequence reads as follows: TGCGCCAGCAGCTTAGATGGAAGCTCCTACAATGAGCAGTTCTTC. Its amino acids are CASSLDGSSYNEQFF.